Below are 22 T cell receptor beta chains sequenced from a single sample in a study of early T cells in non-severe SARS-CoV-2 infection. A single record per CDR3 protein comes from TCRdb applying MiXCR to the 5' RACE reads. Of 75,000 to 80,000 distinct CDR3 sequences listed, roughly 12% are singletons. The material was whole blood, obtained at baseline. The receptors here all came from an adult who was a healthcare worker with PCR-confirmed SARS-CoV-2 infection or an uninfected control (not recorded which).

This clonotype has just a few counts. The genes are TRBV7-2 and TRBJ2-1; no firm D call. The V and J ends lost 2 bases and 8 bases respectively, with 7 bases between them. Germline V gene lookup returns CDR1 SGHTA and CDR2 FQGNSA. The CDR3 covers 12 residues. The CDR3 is CASSLSGYEQFF. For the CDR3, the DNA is TGTGCCAGCAGCTTATCCGGCTATGAGCAGTTCTTC.

The CDR3 DNA is TGTGCCAGCAGCGGTCTCGAGACAGGATTCGCTGGGGCCAACGTCCTGACTTTC. Its protein is CASSGLETGFAGANVLTF. The chain uses TRBV7-9 and TRBJ2-6; maybe TRBD1 (6 bases). Germline CDR1 SEHNR, CDR2 FQNEAQ (reference sequence). Trimming cost V 5 bases and J 2 bases, with 19 bases left between them. The CDR3 is 18 amino acids.

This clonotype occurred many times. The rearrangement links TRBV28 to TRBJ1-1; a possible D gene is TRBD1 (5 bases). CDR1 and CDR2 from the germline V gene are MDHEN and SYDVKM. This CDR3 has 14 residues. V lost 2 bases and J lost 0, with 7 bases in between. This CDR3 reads CASSLAGMNTEAFF. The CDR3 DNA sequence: TGTGCCAGCAGTTTAGCAGGGATGAACACTGAAGCTTTCTTT.

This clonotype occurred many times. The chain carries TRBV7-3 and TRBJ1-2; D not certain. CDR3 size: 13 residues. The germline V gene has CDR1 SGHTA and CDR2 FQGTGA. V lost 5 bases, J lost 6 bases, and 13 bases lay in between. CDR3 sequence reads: CASSASPADGYTF. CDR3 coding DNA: TGTGCCAGCAGCGCATCCCCAGCAGATGGCTACACCTTC. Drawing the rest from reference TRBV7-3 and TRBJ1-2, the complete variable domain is GAGVSQTPSNKVTEKGKYVELRCDPISGHTALYWYRQSLGQGPEFLIYFQGTGAADDSGLPNDRFFAVRPEGSVSTLKIQRTERGDSAVYLCASSASPADGYTFGSGTRLTVV.

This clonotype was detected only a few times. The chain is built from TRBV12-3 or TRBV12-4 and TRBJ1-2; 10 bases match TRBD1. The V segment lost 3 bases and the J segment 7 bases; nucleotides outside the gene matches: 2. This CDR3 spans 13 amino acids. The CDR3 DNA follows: TGTGCCAGCAGTTTGGGACAGGGGACTGGCTACACCTTC. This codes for CASSLGQGTGYTF.

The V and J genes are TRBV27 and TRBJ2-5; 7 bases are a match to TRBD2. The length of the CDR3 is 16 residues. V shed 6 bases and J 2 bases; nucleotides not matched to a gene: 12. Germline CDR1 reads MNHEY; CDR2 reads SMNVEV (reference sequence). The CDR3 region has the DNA TGTGCCAGCAGCCCGCCTCCGGCTAGCGGACAAGAGACCCAGTACTTC. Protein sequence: CASSPPPASGQETQYF.

The chain's CDR3 is CSVLPQGRWNTGELFF. In nucleotides, the CDR3 is TGCAGCGTCCTACCACAGGGACGGTGGAACACCGGGGAGCTGTTTTTT. The chain employs TRBV29-1 and TRBJ2-2; maybe TRBD1 (6 bases). Germline CDR1 reads SQVTM; CDR2 reads ANQGSEA. Deletions cut 6 bases from V and 1 base from J, with 18 bases between. The CDR3 is made up of 16 amino acids.

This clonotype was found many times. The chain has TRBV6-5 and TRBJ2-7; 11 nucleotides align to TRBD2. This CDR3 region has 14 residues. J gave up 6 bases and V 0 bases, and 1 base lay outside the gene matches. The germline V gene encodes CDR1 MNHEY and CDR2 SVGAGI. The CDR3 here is CASSYSGTSGEQYF. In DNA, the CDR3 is TGTGCCAGCAGTTACTCCGGGACTAGCGGCGAGCAGTACTTC.

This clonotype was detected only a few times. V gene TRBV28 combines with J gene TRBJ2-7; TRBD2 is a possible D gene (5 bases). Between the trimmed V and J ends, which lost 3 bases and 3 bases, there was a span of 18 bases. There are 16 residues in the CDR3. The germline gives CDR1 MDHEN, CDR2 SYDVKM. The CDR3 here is CASSLRTGMTRYEQYF. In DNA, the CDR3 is TGTGCCAGCAGTTTGAGGACCGGGATGACACGCTACGAGCAGTACTTC.

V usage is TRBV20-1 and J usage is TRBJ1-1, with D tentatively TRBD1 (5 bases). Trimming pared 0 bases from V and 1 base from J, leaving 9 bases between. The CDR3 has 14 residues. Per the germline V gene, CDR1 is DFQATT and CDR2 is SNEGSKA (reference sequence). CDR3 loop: CSAREGGWNTEAFF. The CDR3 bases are TGCAGTGCTAGAGAGGGGGGGTGGAACACTGAAGCTTTCTTT.

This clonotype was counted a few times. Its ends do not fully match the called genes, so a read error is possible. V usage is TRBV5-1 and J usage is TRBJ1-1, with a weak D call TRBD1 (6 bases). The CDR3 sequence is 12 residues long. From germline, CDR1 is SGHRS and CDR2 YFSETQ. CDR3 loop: CASSVNRESVVF. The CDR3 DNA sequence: TGCGCCAGCAGCGTGAACAGGGAATCCGTTGTCTTT.

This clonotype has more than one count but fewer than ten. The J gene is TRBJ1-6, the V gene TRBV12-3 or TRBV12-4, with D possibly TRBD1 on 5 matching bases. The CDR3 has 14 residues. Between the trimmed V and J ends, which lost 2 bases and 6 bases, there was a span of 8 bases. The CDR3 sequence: CASSLTQGNSPLHF. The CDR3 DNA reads TGTGCCAGCAGTTTAACGCAGGGTAATTCACCCCTCCACTTT.

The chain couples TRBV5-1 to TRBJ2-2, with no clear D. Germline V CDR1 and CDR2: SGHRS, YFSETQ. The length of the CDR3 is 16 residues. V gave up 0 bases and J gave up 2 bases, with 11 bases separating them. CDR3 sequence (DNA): TGCGCCAGCAGCTTGGGGCCCCACGGAAACACCGGGGAGCTGTTTTTT. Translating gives CASSLGPHGNTGELFF.

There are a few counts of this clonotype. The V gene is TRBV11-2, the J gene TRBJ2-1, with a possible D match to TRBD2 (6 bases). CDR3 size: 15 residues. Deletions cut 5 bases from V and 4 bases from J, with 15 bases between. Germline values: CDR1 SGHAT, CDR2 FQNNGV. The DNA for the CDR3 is TGTGCCAGCAGCACCCGCGGGGACCGGTACAATGAGCAGTTCTTC. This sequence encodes CASSTRGDRYNEQFF.

The CDR3 is CASSYNTGELFF. CDR3 coding DNA: TGTGCCAGCAGCTATAACACCGGGGAGCTGTTTTTT. The chain recombines TRBV7-2 with TRBJ2-2; D ambiguous. Germline values: CDR1 SGHTA, CDR2 FQGNSA. The CDR3 consists of 12 residues. Trimming took 4 bases from V and 2 from J, leaving 2 bases between them.

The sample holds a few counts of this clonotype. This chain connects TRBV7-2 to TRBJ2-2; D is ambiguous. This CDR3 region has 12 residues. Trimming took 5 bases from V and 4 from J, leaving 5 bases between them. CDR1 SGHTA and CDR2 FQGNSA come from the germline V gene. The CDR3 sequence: CASSPSTGELFF. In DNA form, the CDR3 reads TGTGCCAGCAGCCCCTCCACCGGGGAGCTGTTTTTT.

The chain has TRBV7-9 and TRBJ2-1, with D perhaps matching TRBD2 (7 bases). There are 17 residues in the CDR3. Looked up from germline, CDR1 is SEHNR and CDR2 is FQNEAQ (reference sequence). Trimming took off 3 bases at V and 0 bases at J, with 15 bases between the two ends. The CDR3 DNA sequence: TGTGCCAGCAGCTTTACGGGGGGCCGAATCTCCTACAATGAGCAGTTCTTC. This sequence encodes CASSFTGGRISYNEQFF.

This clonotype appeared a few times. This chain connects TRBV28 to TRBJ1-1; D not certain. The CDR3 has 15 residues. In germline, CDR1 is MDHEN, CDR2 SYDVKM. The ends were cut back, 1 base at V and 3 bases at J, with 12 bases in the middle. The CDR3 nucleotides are TGTGCCAGCAGTTTATCGCCGACCGGATACACTGAAGCTTTCTTT. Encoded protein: CASSLSPTGYTEAFF.

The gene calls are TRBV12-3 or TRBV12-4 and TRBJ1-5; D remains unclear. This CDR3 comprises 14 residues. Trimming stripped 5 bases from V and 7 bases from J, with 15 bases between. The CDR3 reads CASSPIQDSQPQHF. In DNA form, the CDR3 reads TGTGCCAGCAGTCCCATCCAAGATAGCCAGCCCCAGCATTTT.

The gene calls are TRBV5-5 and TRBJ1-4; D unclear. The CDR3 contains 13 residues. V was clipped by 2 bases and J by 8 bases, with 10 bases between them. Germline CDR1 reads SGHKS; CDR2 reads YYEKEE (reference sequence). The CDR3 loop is CASSFYLGEKLFF. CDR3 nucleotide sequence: TGTGCCAGCAGCTTCTATCTAGGGGAAAAACTGTTTTTT.

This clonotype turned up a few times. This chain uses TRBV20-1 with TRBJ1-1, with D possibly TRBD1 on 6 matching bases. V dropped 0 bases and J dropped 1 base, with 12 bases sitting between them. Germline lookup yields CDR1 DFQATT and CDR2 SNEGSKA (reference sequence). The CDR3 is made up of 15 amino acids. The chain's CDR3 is CSAREPGARNTEAFF. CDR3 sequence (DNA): TGCAGTGCTAGAGAACCGGGGGCAAGGAACACTGAAGCTTTCTTT.

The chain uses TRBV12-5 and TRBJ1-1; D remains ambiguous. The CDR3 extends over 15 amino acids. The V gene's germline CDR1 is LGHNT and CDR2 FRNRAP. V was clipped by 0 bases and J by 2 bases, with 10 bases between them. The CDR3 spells CASGLVQPANTEAFF. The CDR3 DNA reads TGTGCTAGTGGTTTGGTCCAGCCCGCTAACACTGAAGCTTTCTTT.